This T cell receptor beta chain was sequenced in a study of blood T cell repertoires in COVID-19. Profiling relied on immunoSEQ multiplex PCR, and the TCRdb table lists in-frame clones only, not all of them. Here the sample spans around 100,000 clones, roughly 90% being singletons. Germline-derived CDR1 and CDR2 are SGDLS and YYNGEE. Between the trimmed V and J ends, which lost 5 bases and 2 bases, there was a span of 14 bases. The CDR3 is 15 residues long. This TCR derives from a human donor with active COVID-19. The donor label of this sample is uncertain. Sequencing was done on a sample of peripheral blood. V gene TRBV9 combines with J gene TRBJ2-1; possible D gene TRBD2, 5 bases. The CDR3 coding sequence is TGTGCCAGCAGTACTCTAGCCGGGGCCTACAATGAGCAGTTCTTC. The encoded protein is CASSTLAGAYNEQFF.